Below, 3 T cell receptor beta chains from the same sample are listed, as sequenced in a study of cytotoxic CD8 clonotypes in ibrutinib-treated CLL. Assay: immunoSEQ multiplex PCR; the TCRdb copy retains only in-frame clones and omits some. Of about 160,000 clones in the sample, about four fifths were seen once. This specimen was PBMCs, taken after 12 months of ibrutinib treatment. These receptors were obtained from a human donor with chronic lymphocytic leukemia.

This sequence joins TRBV5-1 and TRBJ2-1; 7 bases line up with TRBD1. The CDR3 has 13 residues. Germline CDR1 reads SGHRS; CDR2 reads YFSETQ. V lost 7 bases and J lost 5; bases outside the gene matches: 6. CDR3 loop: CASRQGIDNEQFF. As DNA, the CDR3 is TGCGCCAGCCGACAGGGCATTGACAATGAGCAGTTCTTC.

This chain uses TRBV7-3 with TRBJ2-5; D may correspond to TRBD1 or TRBD2 (5 bases each). Trimming pared 5 bases from V and 2 bases from J, leaving 9 bases between. CDR3 length: 13 amino acids. CDR1 and CDR2 from the germline V gene are SGHTA and FQGTGA. The CDR3: CASSRGPQETQYF. For the CDR3, the DNA is TGTGCCAGCAGCCGGGGCCCGCAAGAGACCCAGTACTTC.

This clone came up once. This sequence joins TRBV28 and TRBJ1-2; D remains ambiguous. Trimming removed 4 bases from V and 4 bases from J, with 19 bases in between. The CDR3 covers 16 residues. The germline gives CDR1 MDHEN, CDR2 SYDVKM. CDR3 sequence: CASSWFLIGRIYGYTF. The CDR3 nucleotides read TGTGCCAGCAGTTGGTTCTTAATTGGCAGGATCTATGGCTACACCTTC.